Listed here are 2 T cell receptor beta chains from one sample, sequenced in a study of blood T cell repertoires in COVID-19. Sequencing used immunoSEQ multiplex PCR; TCRdb keeps in-frame clones, though not all of them. The sample shows over 85,000 clones, 88% of them seen only once. What was sequenced was peripheral blood. The receptors were gathered from a woman aged 80 or over with active COVID-19.

This chain links TRBV29-1 with TRBJ2-1; 10 bases are a match to TRBD2. Germline loops: CDR1 SQVTM, CDR2 ANQGSEA. The CDR3 runs 16 residues. J lost 5 bases, V lost 3 bases, and 10 bases had no gene match. The CDR3: CSVESLAGARNNEQFF. CDR3 nucleotides: TGCAGCGTTGAGAGTCTAGCGGGAGCCCGAAACAATGAGCAGTTCTTC.

This rearrangement joins TRBV19 to TRBJ1-1; perhaps TRBD1 as D (6 bases). The CDR3 contains 13 residues. The V and J ends lost 3 bases and 8 bases respectively, with 13 bases between them. Germline CDR1 LNHDA, CDR2 SQIVND (reference sequence). The DNA of the CDR3 is TGTGCCAGTAGTATGGACAGATCCTTAGAAGCTTTCTTT. Amino acid sequence: CASSMDRSLEAFF.